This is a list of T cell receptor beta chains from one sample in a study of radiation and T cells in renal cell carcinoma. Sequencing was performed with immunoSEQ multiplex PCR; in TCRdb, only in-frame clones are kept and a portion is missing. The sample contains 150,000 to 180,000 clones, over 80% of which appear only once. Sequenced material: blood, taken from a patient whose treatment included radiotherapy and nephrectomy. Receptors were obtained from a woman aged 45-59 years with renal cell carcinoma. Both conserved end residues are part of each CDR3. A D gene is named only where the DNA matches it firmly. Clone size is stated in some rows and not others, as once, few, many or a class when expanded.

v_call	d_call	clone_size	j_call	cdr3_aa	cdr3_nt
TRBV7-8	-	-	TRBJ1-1	CASSLYGDTLAFF	TGTGCCAGCAGCTTATACGGCGATACATTAGCTTTCTTT
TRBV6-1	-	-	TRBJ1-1	CASIQGLNTEAFF	TGTGCCAGCATTCAGGGGTTGAACACTGAAGCTTTCTTT
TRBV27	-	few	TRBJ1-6	CAEQLNSPLHF	TGTGCCGAGCAGCTGAATTCACCCCTCCACTTT
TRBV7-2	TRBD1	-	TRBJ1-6	CASRGRDRGGPNSPLHF	TGTGCCAGCAGGGGTCGTGACAGGGGAGGTCCTAATTCACCCCTCCACTTT
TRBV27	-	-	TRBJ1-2	CASSLSGSGGYTF	TGTGCCAGCAGTTTATCGGGGTCAGGAGGCTACACCTTC
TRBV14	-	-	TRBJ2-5	CASSHGPSGQETQYF	TGTGCCAGCAGCCATGGACCGTCAGGGCAAGAGACCCAGTACTTC
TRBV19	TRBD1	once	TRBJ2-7	CASSTGQDLYEQYF	TGTGCCAGTAGTACCGGACAGGACCTCTACGAGCAGTACTTC
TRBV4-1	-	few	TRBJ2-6	CASSQHSSGANVLTF	TGCGCCAGCAGTCAACACAGCTCTGGGGCCAATGTCCTGACTTTC
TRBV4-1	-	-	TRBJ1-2	CASSQGRTPADYGYTF	TGCGCCAGCAGCCAAGGAAGGACACCCGCGGACTATGGCTACACCTTC
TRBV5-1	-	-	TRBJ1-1	CASSFSGTEAFF	TGCGCCAGCAGCTTCTCCGGGACGGAAGCTTTCTTT
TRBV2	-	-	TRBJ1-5	CASTYDRSRNQPQHF	TGTGCCAGCACCTACGACAGGTCCAGGAATCAGCCCCAGCATTTT
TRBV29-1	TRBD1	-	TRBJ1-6	CSVGTGGNSPLHF	TGCAGCGTTGGGACAGGGGGTAATTCACCCCTCCACTTT
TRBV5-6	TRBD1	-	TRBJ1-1	CASSAVGQGGTEAFF	TGTGCCAGCAGCGCCGTCGGACAGGGAGGCACTGAAGCTTTCTTT
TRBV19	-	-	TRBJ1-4	CASSGQIHEKLFF	TGTGCCAGTAGTGGACAGATACATGAAAAACTGTTTTTT
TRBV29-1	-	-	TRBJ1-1	CSVAGGPEAFF	TGCAGCGTTGCGGGGGGCCCTGAAGCTTTCTTT
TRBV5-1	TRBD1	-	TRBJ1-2	CASSLGRDRDIGYTF	TGCGCCAGCAGCTTGGGGCGGGACAGGGATATCGGCTACACCTTC
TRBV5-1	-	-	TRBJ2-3	CASSLAGTDTQYF	TGCGCCAGCAGCTTGGCAGGAACAGATACGCAGTATTTT
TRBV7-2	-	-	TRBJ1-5	CASSPKSQANQPQHF	TGTGCCAGCAGCCCCAAGAGCCAGGCCAATCAGCCCCAGCATTTT
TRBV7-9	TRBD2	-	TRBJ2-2	CASSLRGVDTGELFF	TGTGCCAGCAGCTTACGGGGGGTAGACACCGGGGAGCTGTTTTTT
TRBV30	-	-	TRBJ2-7	CAWSTSRYEQYF	TGTGCCTGGAGTACCTCACGGTACGAGCAGTACTTC
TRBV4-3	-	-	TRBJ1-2	CASSQDREGRLEGYTF	TGCGCCAGCAGCCAAGATCGTGAGGGGAGGCTAGAGGGCTACACCTTC
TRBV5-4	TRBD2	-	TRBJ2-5	CASSLDVGGQETQYF	TGTGCCAGCAGCTTGGACGTGGGGGGGCAAGAGACCCAGTACTTC
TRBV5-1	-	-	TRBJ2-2	CASSPTGKPDSGELFF	TGCGCCAGCAGCCCGACAGGAAAACCGGACTCCGGGGAGCTGTTTTTT
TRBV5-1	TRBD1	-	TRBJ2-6	CASSSLSGTANSGANVLTF	TGCGCCAGCAGCTCCCTTTCCGGGACAGCGAACTCTGGGGCCAACGTCCTGACTTTC
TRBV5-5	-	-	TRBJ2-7	CASSLVGNSYEQYF	TGTGCCAGCAGCTTAGTAGGGAATTCCTACGAGCAGTACTTC
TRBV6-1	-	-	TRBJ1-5	CASSAGRNNQPQHF	TGTGCCAGCAGTGCGGGACGGAACAATCAGCCCCAGCATTTT
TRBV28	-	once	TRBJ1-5	CASSPFGGSNQPQHF	TGTGCCAGCAGTCCGTTCGGGGGTAGCAATCAGCCCCAGCATTTT
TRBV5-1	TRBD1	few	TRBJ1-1	CASSLSRGGTEAFF	TGCGCCAGCAGCTTGTCCAGGGGGGGTACTGAAGCTTTCTTT
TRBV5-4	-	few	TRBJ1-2	CASRSGVDLSRYTF	TGTGCCAGCAGGTCCGGAGTGGACTTATCGCGCTACACCTTC
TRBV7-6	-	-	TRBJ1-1	CASSPPGHPTEAFF	TGTGCCAGCAGCCCTCCGGGCCATCCGACTGAAGCTTTCTTT
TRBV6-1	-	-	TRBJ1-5	CASLPARGVDQPQHF	TGTGCCAGCTTACCAGCTAGGGGGGTCGATCAGCCCCAGCATTTT
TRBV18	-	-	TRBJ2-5	CASSISGLAQETQYF	TGTGCCAGCTCAATATCAGGATTGGCTCAAGAGACCCAGTACTTC
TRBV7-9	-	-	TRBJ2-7	CASSLSGLEQYF	TGTGCCAGCAGCTTATCAGGCCTCGAGCAGTACTTC
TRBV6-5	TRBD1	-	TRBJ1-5	CASSYSTGGGQPQHF	TGTGCCAGCAGTTACTCAACAGGGGGCGGACAGCCCCAGCATTTT
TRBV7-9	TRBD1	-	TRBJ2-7	CASSAWTGTDEQYF	TGTGCCAGCAGCGCTTGGACAGGGACTGACGAGCAGTACTTC
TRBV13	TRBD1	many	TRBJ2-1	CASSLEDRGESEQFF	TGTGCCAGCAGCTTGGAGGACAGGGGAGAGAGTGAGCAGTTCTTC
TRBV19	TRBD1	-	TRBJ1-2	CASGQGDYGYTF	TGTGCCAGTGGACAGGGGGACTATGGCTACACCTTC
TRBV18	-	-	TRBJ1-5	CASSPDNRSNQPQHF	TGTGCCAGCTCACCGGACAACAGAAGCAATCAGCCCCAGCATTTT
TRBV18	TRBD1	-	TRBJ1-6	CASSQGTGDSPLHF	TGTGCCAGCTCCCAGGGGACAGGGGATTCACCCCTCCACTTT
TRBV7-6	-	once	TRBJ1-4	CASSLGGSNEKLFF	TGTGCCAGCAGCTTGGGTGGGTCAAATGAAAAACTGTTTTTT
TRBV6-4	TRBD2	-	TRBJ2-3	CASSETSGGTDTQYF	TGTGCCAGCAGTGAGACTAGCGGGGGCACAGATACGCAGTATTTT
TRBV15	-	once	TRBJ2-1	CATKSGPSYNEQFF	TGTGCCACCAAGTCGGGACCGTCCTACAATGAGCAGTTCTTC
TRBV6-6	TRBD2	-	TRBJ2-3	CASSYGSGGRDTQYF	TGTGCCAGCAGTTACGGCAGCGGGGGGCGGGATACGCAGTATTTT
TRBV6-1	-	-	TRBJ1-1	CASSEKQAVAEAFF	TGTGCCAGCAGTGAAAAACAGGCGGTAGCTGAAGCTTTCTTT
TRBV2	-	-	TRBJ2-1	CASSAEPGANEQFF	TGTGCCAGCAGTGCGGAACCCGGGGCCAATGAGCAGTTCTTC
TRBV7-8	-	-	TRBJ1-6	CASSLARGETYNSPLHF	TGTGCCAGCAGCCTCGCGAGGGGAGAAACCTATAATTCACCCCTCCACTTT
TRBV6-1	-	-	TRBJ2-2	CSIGANTGELFF	TGTTCAATCGGGGCAAACACCGGGGAGCTGTTTTTT
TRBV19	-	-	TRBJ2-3	CASSMGILGADTQYF	TGTGCCAGTAGTATGGGGATCTTAGGTGCAGATACGCAGTATTTT
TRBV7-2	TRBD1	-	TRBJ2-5	CASSPTGNRGQETQYF	TGTGCCAGCAGCCCAACCGGGAACAGGGGACAAGAGACCCAGTACTTC
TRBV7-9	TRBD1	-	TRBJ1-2	CASSFVTGDVDYGYTF	TGTGCCAGCAGCTTCGTTACAGGGGACGTAGACTATGGCTACACCTTC
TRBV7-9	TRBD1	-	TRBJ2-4	CASSDGTGTLWGAKNIQYF	TGTGCCAGCAGCGACGGGACAGGGACGTTATGGGGAGCCAAAAACATTCAGTACTTC